These 13 T cell receptor beta chains were sequenced from one sample in a study of T cell responses to AZD1222 COVID-19 vaccine. Only in-frame clones appear in the TCRdb table, and some are missing; sequencing was by immunoSEQ multiplex PCR. The sample lists 120,000 to 150,000 clones; roughly 93% were seen once. Sequences were derived from peripheral blood, sampled 28 days after the second AZD1222 dose. These receptors came from an adult who received the AZD1222 COVID-19 vaccine.

The chain is built from TRBV7-9 and TRBJ2-7, with TRBD2 matching 13 bases. With V trimmed by 5 bases and J by 6 bases, 10 bases remained unmatched. This CDR3 contains 16 residues. Germline V gives CDR1 SEHNR, CDR2 FQNEAQ (reference sequence). The CDR3 DNA sequence: TGTGCCAGCAGCCCCCGACTAGCGGGAGGCGACGTCGAGCAGTACTTC. Residues: CASSPRLAGGDVEQYF.

The chain uses TRBV11-2 and TRBJ2-7; TRBD2 might be the D (5 bases). The CDR3 has 12 amino acids. V lost 5 bases, J lost 6 bases, and 11 bases lay in between. Per germline, CDR1 SGHAT and CDR2 FQNNGV. This chain's CDR3 is CASSPLRAEQYF. CDR3 coding DNA: TGTGCCAGCAGCCCCCTGAGGGCCGAGCAGTACTTC.

The chain joins TRBV19 to TRBJ1-2; D is undetermined. Germline V gene data show CDR1 as LNHDA and CDR2 as SQIVND (reference sequence). The CDR3 runs 15 residues. Trimming removed 4 bases from V and 3 bases from J, with 15 bases in between. In nucleotides, the CDR3 is TGTGCCAGTAGTACTTCTAAAGACTGGGACTATGGCTACACCTTC. Translation: CASSTSKDWDYGYTF.

The chain is built from TRBV7-9 and TRBJ2-1, with D perhaps matching TRBD1 (5 bases). The germline CDR1 and CDR2 sequences are SEHNR and FQNEAQ (reference sequence). The CDR3 loop spans 14 amino acids. Deletions cut 2 bases from V and 0 bases from J, with 5 bases between. The DNA of the CDR3 is TGTGCCAGCAGCTTAAGGGGCTCCTACAATGAGCAGTTCTTC. As protein: CASSLRGSYNEQFF.

A remark on this clone: One junction end does not reproduce the germline sequence, and a read error may be involved. The chain recombines TRBV5-4 with TRBJ2-7; D perhaps matches TRBD1 (8 bases). Germline assignment: CDR1 SGHNT and CDR2 YYREEE (reference sequence). This CDR3 contains 15 residues. Here the CDR3 reads CASSLDRGGFYGQYF. CDR3 DNA sequence: TGTGCCAGCAGCTTGGACAGGGGGGGGTTTTACGGGCAGTACTTC. Drawing the rest from reference TRBV5-4 and TRBJ2-7, the complete variable domain is ETGVTQSPTHLIKTRGQQVTLRCSSQSGHNTVSWYQQALGQGPQFIFQYYREEENGRGNFPPRFSGLQFPNYSSELNVNALELDDSALYLCASSLDRGGFYGQYFGPGTRLTVT.

The chain carries TRBV5-1 and TRBJ1-1, with D possibly being TRBD1 (6 bases). Germline CDR1 SGHRS, CDR2 YFSETQ. Trimming cost V 4 bases and J 1 base, with 14 bases left between them. The CDR3 is 15 residues long. DNA of the CDR3: TGCGCCAGCAGCACCTCAGGGGTTGGGAACACTGAAGCTTTCTTT. Residues: CASSTSGVGNTEAFF.

The chain recombines TRBV5-6 with TRBJ1-2; D call uncertain. Germline CDR1 and CDR2: SGHDT and YYEEEE. V lost 0 bases and J lost 3, with 9 bases in between. This CDR3 region has 14 residues. The CDR3 here is CASSLVAQDYGYTF. In nucleotides, the CDR3 is TGTGCCAGCAGCTTGGTCGCCCAAGACTATGGCTACACCTTC.

The chain combines TRBV28 with TRBJ1-3; 7 nucleotides line up with TRBD1. The germline CDR1 and CDR2 sequences are MDHEN and SYDVKM. Unmatched junction bases numbered 8, after V lost 6 bases and J lost 0 bases. The CDR3 contains 16 residues. The CDR3 region is CASSPDRMLSGNTIYF. Written as DNA, the CDR3 is TGTGCCAGCAGCCCGGACAGGATGCTCTCTGGAAACACCATATATTTT.

In this sample, this clone turned up once. This chain links TRBV27 with TRBJ2-4, with TRBD2 matching 10 bases. Germline V gives CDR1 MNHEY, CDR2 SMNVEV (reference sequence). Trimming at V came to 9 bases and at J to 4 bases, leaving 12 bases not matched to a gene. The CDR3 is made up of 16 amino acids. This CDR3 reads CASKREAGGPKNIQYF. The DNA of the CDR3 is TGTGCCAGTAAAAGGGAAGCGGGAGGGCCAAAAAACATTCAGTACTTC.

CDR3 sequence: CASSLGTVNTEAFF. Written as DNA, the CDR3 is TGCGCCAGCAGCCTAGGGACAGTGAACACTGAAGCTTTCTTT. This chain joins TRBV5-1 and TRBJ1-1, with 7 bases fitting TRBD1. Trimming cost V 4 bases and J 0 bases; bases outside gene matches: 3. The length of the CDR3 is 14 residues. Germline CDR1 reads SGHRS; CDR2 reads YFSETQ.

The rearrangement links TRBV10-3 to TRBJ1-1; D is ambiguous. V was cut by 2 bases and J by 8 bases, with 12 bases left in between. Germline V gene lookup returns CDR1 ENHRY and CDR2 SYGVKD. The CDR3 has 13 residues. Here the CDR3 DNA reads TGTGCCATCAGTGAGCGAGGGTATGCGGAAGCTTTCTTT. It yields the protein CAISERGYAEAFF.

This chain uses TRBV13 with TRBJ2-2; the D gene is possibly TRBD2 (5 bases). Trimming stripped 5 bases from V and 5 bases from J, with 15 bases between. CDR3 length: 15 amino acids. Germline assignment: CDR1 PRHDT and CDR2 FYEKMQ (reference sequence). The CDR3 is CASSARRGRTGELFF. The CDR3 bases are TGTGCCAGCAGCGCTAGACGGGGTAGGACCGGGGAGCTGTTTTTT.

The gene calls are TRBV18 and TRBJ1-3; the D is unclear. Trimming cost V 2 bases and J 0 bases, with 17 bases left between them. Germline assignment: CDR1 KGHSH and CDR2 LQKENI. The CDR3 sequence is 18 residues long. The CDR3 coding sequence is TGTGCCAGCTCACCAGTCGGGGTTCCCCAGAACTCTGGAAACACCATATATTTT. Translated, it gives CASSPVGVPQNSGNTIYF.